The clone carrying this T cell receptor beta chain was observed a few times. Germline trimming cut 5 bases from V and 5 bases from J; bases unmatched to any gene: 8. The CDR3 extends over 15 amino acids. Via MiXCR, TCRdb re-called the 5' RACE reads, giving one row per CDR3 protein. The sample has about 530,000 distinct CDR3 sequences; about a fifth are singletons. The sample belongs to a study of identical twins. These data were also filed under a second study, of yellow fever vaccine responses in identical twins.

The clonotype comes from a woman younger than 30 in good health. Sequencing used CD4+ T cells sorted from blood. This rearrangement joins TRBV12-3 or TRBV12-4 to TRBJ2-2, with 7 positions matching TRBD1. The CDR3 spells CASSLTGMRTGELFF. The CDR3 DNA follows: TGTGCCAGCAGTCTGACAGGGATGAGAACCGGGGAGCTGTTTTTT.